The rows below give T cell receptor beta chains drawn from one sample of a study of metastatic and nonmetastatic thyroid tumors. TCRdb reprocessed the PCR reads via MiXCR. The table has 50,000 to 70,000 clones, less than 5% seen once. The sequencing sample was made of blood. The receptors were gathered from a female donor with papillary thyroid cancer or a benign thyroid nodule (not recorded which). Some clones in this sample may be carry-over from other donors' samples. CDR3s include the opening cysteine and the closing phenylalanine or tryptophan. The D gene is left open where the match is weak. Clone size is shown for a subset of rows, as once, few, many or a class of expanded clone.

TRBV27,TRBD1,TRBJ2-7,.,CARSRDRVYEQYF,TGTGCCAGGTCCCGGGACAGAGTCTACGAGCAGTACTTC
TRBV7-9,.,TRBJ2-5,many,CASSFLGQKTQYF,TGTGCCAGCAGCTTTTTGGGGCAGAAGACCCAGTACTTC
TRBV6-1,.,TRBJ2-7,many,CASSGAAGTRAYEQYF,TGTGCCAGCAGTGGAGCCGCCGGGACACGGGCTTACGAGCAGTACTTC
TRBV20-1,.,TRBJ2-7,many,CSAQTSSDEQYF,TGCAGTGCTCAGACTAGTAGTGACGAGCAGTACTTC
TRBV5-1,TRBD1,TRBJ1-4,many,CASSHGQGSEKLFF,TGCGCCAGCAGCCATGGACAGGGAAGTGAAAAACTGTTTTTT
TRBV7-6,TRBD2,TRBJ2-3,.,CASSLEAGGRTSTYTQYF,TGTGCCAGCAGCTTAGAGGCTGGCGGGAGAACCTCCACATATACGCAGTATTTT
TRBV15,.,TRBJ1-5,many,CATSREAGGNQPQHF,TGTGCCACCAGCAGAGAGGCAGGGGGCAATCAGCCCCAGCATTTT
TRBV19,TRBD2,TRBJ2-5,many,CASSRAGLAGLLEETQYF,TGTGCCAGTAGTCGGGCGGGACTAGCGGGGCTTCTGGAAGAGACCCAGTACTTC
TRBV28,.,TRBJ2-2,many,CASKSVAGELFF,TGTGCCAGCAAGTCGGTCGCCGGGGAGCTGTTTTTT
TRBV6-5,.,TRBJ2-3,few,CASSYLPFKVTDTQYF,TGTGCCAGCAGTTACCTGCCTTTTAAGGTCACAGATACGCAGTATTTT
TRBV27,TRBD2,TRBJ2-7,few,CASSLTGGGYEQYF,TGTGCCAGCAGTTTAACGGGAGGGGGCTACGAGCAGTACTTC
TRBV12-3/TRBV12-4,.,TRBJ1-1,many,CASSFYLGWTDSRKAFF,TGTGCCAGCAGTTTTTATCTAGGTTGGACAGATAGTCGAAAAGCTTTCTTT
TRBV6-1,.,TRBJ2-2,.,CASSTSCRRIGELFF,TGTGCCAGCAGTACAAGCTGTAGAAGAATCGGGGAGCTGTTTTTT
TRBV27,.,TRBJ1-2,many,CASSRAGDRLGSGYTF,TGTGCCAGCAGCCGAGCGGGTGACCGCCTGGGGTCTGGCTACACCTTC
TRBV2,TRBD1,TRBJ1-5,.,CASKQGARSQPQHF,TGTGCCAGCAAACAGGGGGCGAGGAGTCAGCCCCAGCATTTT
TRBV7-3,.,TRBJ2-1,many,CASSAGNEQFF,TGTGCCAGCAGTGCTGGCAATGAGCAGTTCTTC
TRBV30,.,TRBJ2-4,many,CAWRDKVFKNIQYF,TGTGCCTGGAGAGACAAGGTCTTCAAAAACATTCAGTACTTC
TRBV7-8,.,TRBJ2-3,many,CASSFIGSTDTQYF,TGTGCCAGCAGCTTCATAGGGAGCACAGATACGCAGTATTTT
TRBV20-1,.,TRBJ1-2,.,CSLFTIDSLYYGYTF,TGCAGCCTCTTTACGATAGACAGCCTTTACTATGGCTACACCTTC
TRBV24-1,.,TRBJ1-6,many,CATSDPPGGWNSPLHF,TGTGCCACCAGTGATCCGCCGGGAGGGTGGAATTCACCCCTCCACTTT
TRBV20-1,.,TRBJ2-3,many,CSAIDRLTSTDTQYF,TGCAGTGCTATTGACAGGCTTACTAGCACAGATACGCAGTATTTT
TRBV20-1,.,TRBJ1-2,many,CSAMPGNYGYTF,TGCAGTGCTATGCCGGGGAACTATGGCTACACCTTC
TRBV6-2/TRBV6-3,.,TRBJ1-1,few,CASSWNRHTEAFF,TGTGCCAGCAGTTGGAACAGACACACTGAAGCTTTCTTT